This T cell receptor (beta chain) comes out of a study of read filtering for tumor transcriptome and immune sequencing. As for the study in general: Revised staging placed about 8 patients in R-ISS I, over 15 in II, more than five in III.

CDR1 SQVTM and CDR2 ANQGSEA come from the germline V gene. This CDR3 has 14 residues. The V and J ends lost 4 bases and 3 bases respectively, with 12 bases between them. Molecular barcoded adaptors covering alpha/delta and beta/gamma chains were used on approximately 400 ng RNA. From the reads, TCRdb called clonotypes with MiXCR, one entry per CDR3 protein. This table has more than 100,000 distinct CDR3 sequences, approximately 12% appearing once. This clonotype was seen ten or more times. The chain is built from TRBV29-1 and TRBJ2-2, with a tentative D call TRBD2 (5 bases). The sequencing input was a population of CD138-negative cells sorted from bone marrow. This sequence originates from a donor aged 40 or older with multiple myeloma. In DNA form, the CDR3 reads TGCAGCGTTGGACTAAAACGTGACACCGGGGAGCTGTTTTTT. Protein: CSVGLKRDTGELFF.